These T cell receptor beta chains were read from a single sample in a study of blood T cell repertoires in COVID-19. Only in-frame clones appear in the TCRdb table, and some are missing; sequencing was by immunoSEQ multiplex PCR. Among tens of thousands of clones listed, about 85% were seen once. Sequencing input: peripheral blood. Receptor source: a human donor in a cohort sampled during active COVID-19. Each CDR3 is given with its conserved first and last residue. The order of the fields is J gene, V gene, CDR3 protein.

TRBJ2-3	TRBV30	CAWSRWLAGDAYTQYF
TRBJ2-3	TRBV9	CASSVASGARYF
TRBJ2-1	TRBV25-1	CASSDVRQRNEQFF
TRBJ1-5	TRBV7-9	CASSTGVQPQHF
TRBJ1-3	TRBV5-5	CASSPKDSSGNTIYF
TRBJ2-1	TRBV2	CASSDRGTGKNEQFF
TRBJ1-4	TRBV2	CASLRVQSNEKLFF
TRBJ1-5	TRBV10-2	CASSPTGLSNQPQHF
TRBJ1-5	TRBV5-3	CARSLVWDRGEGNQPQHF
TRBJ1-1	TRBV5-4	CASSLATRTEAFF
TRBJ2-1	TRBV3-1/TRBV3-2	CASSQEGTGPEGNEQFF
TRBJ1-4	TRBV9	CASSAMRGTNEKLFF
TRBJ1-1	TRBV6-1	CASSEGGRGRNTEAFF
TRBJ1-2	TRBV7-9	CASSPDLPAGTF
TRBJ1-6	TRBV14	CASRGQLGYSPLHF
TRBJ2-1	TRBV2	CASPGLAGQSYYNEQFF
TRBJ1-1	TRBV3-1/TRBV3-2	CASSTRGWGTEAFF